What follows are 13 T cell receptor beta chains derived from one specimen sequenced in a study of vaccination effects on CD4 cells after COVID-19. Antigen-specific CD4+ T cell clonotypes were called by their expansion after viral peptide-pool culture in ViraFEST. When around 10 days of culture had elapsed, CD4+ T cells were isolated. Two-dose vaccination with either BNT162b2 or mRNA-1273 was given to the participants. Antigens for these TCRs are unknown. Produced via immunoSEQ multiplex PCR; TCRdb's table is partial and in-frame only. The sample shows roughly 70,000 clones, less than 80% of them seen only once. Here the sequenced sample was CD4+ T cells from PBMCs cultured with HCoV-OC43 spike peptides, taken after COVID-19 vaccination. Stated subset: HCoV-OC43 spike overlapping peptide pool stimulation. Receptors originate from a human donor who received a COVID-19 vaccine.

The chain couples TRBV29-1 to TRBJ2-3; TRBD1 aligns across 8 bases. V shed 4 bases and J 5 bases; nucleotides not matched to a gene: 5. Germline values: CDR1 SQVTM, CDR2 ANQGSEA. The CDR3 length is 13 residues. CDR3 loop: CSVVQGAGDTQYF. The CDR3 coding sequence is TGCAGCGTTGTTCAGGGGGCGGGAGATACGCAGTATTTT.

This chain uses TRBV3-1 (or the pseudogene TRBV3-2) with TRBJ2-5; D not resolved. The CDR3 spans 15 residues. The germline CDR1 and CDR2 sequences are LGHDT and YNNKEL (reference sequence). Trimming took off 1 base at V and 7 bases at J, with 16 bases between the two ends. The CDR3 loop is CASSQGVREEGTQYF. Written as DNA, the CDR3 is TGTGCCAGCAGCCAAGGCGTCCGCGAGGAAGGGACCCAGTACTTC.

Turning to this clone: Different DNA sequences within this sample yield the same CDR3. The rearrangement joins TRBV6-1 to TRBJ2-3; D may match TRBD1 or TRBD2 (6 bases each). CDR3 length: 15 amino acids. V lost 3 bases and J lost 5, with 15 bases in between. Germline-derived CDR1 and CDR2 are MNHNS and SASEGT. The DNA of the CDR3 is TGTGCCAGCAGTGAGGGTGGGGGGCCGGGAGATACGCAGTATTTT. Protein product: CASSEGGGPGDTQYF.

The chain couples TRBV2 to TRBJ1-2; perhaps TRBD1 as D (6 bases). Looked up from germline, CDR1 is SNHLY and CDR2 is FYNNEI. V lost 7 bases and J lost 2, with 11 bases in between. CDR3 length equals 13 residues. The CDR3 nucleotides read TGTGCCAGCAATTTCAGGGGAAACTATGGCTACACCTTC. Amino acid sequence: CASNFRGNYGYTF. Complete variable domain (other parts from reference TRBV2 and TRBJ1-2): EPEVTQTPSHQVTQMGQEVILRCVPISNHLYFYWYRQILGQKVEFLVSFYNNEISEKSEIFDDQFSVERPDGSNFTLKIRSTKLEDSAMYFCASNFRGNYGYTFGSGTRLTVV.

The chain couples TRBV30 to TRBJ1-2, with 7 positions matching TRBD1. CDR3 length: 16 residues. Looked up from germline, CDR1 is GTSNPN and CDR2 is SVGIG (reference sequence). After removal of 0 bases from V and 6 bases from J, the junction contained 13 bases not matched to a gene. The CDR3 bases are TGTGCCTGGAGTGTACTCGAGAGGGGGCGCAAGCATGGCTACACCTTC. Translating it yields CAWSVLERGRKHGYTF.

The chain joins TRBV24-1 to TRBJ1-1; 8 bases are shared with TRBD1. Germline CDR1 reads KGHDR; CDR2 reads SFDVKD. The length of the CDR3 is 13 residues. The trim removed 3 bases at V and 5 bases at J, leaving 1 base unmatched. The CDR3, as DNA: TGTGCCACCAGTGATACAGGGGGAACTGAAGCTTTCTTT. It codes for CATSDTGGTEAFF.

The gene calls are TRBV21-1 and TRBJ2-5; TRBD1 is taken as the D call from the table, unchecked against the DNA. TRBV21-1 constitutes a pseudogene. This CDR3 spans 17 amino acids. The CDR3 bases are TGTGCCAGCAGCTTAAAGGGGGTAACAAGTAACCAAGAGACCCAGTACTTC. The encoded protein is CASSLKGVTSNQETQYF.

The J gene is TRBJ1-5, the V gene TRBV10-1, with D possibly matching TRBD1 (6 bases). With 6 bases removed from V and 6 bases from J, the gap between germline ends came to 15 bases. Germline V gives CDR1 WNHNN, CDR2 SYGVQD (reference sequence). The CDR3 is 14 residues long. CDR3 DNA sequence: TGCGCCAGCAGGGGCCGGGACAAGACTCAGCCCCAGCATTTT. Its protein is CASRGRDKTQPQHF.

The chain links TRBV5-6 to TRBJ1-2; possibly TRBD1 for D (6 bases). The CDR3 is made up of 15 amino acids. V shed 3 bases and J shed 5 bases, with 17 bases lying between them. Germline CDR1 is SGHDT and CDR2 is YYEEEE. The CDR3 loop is CASSSWAGGGYGYTF. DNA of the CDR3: TGTGCCAGCAGCTCCTGGGCGGGGGGCGGATATGGCTACACCTTC.

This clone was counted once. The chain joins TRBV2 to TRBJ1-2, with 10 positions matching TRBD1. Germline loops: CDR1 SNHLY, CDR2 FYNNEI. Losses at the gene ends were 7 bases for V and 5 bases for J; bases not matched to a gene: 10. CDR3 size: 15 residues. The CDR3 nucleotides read TGTGCCAGCAATCAAGAGACAGGGGGCCGGTATGGCTACACCTTC. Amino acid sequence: CASNQETGGRYGYTF.

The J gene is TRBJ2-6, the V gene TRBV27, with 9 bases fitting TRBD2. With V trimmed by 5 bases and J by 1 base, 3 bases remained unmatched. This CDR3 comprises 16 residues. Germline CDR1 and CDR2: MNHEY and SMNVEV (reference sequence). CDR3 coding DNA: TGTGCCAGCAGTCCCGCGGGAGGGTCTGGGGCCAACGTCCTGACTTTC. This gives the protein CASSPAGGSGANVLTF.

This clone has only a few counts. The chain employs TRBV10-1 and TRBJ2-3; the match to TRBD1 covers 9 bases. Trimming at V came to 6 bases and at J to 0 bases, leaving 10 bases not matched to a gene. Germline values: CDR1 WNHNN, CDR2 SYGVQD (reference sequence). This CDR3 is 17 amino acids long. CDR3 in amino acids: CASSEPDGTGSTDTQYF. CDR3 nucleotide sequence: TGCGCCAGCAGCGAGCCCGACGGGACAGGGAGCACAGATACGCAGTATTTT.

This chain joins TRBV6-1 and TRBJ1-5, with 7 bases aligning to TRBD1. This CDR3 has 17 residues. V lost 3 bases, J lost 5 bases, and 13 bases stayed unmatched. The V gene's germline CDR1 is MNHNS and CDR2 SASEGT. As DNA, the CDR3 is TGTGCCAGCAGTGACCGACGGGACAGAGGGATTTATCAGCCCCAGCATTTT. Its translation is CASSDRRDRGIYQPQHF.